Sequencing of this TCR beta chain was carried out in a study of T cell responses to AZD1222 COVID-19 vaccine (dated by TCRdb to about 2021). General notes on the study: AZD1222 recipients whose second dose came at about 4 weeks and those whose second dose came at about 12 weeks were combined into one group, since spike-specific TCR depth and breadth did not differ between the two schedules. TCR sequencing was performed for some 250 trial participants, of whom 207 were given two doses of AZD1222 and some 26 were given two doses of MenACWY control vaccine. Trial participants were enrolled by age into subgroups of 18-55, 56-69 and 70-plus years, and about 150, 27 and 61 TCR-sequenced participants, respectively, were included in these subgroups.

The time point label for this specimen denotes: baseline before first vaccination. Vaccinee samples came from UK trials COV001 and COV002, including a single-blind randomized controlled phase 2/3 trial of AZD1222 (ChAdOx1 nCoV-19) in healthy adults. For TCRbeta chain sequencing, PBMC samples were collected from trial participants at day 0 and at day 28 after the second dose. Overall results and qualifications from the work: The whole spike protein was spanned by vaccine-associated CD4 TCRs, and dominant responses were seen in regions 160-218 and 743-854. Because no day 14 peak-response samples were available, repertoires were characterized only after the peak T cell response. Nearly half of unique spike-specific TCRs reportedly recognized epitopes outside regions mutated in the B.1.351 and B.1.1.7 variants. Only six AZD1222 recipients were SARS-CoV-2 seropositive at baseline, limiting conclusions about previously exposed vaccinees. Participants were mostly white British and included more females than males, and it was suggested by the authors that clonal diversity may have been underestimated. Spike-specific TCR breadth and depth rose significantly after two AZD1222 doses compared with day 0 and with MenACWY recipients. In the small 56-69-year group, the increase in depth fell short of significance, most likely because of low power.

Worth noting for this clone: The antigen this receptor binds is unknown. No base quality values were provided; no much bigger clone lies one nucleotide off.

The CDR3 regions of human TCRbeta chains were analyzed by immunosequencing. In the source study's methods: TCRs in the repertoires were compared against a reference library of SARS-CoV-2-specific TCRs that had been generated with the MIRA antigen-specificity platform. Breadth was defined as the fraction of unique TCRs that were SARS-CoV-2-associated. Depth was defined as the fraction of total T cells that were SARS-CoV-2-associated. Each spike-specific TCR was assigned to its reactive spike region and to a CD4 or CD8 class using the MIRA data. Log10-transformed breadth and depth values were compared by one-way ANOVA with Sidak's multiple comparisons tests. Not all clones reach the TCRdb copy of this immuneACCESS table, which keeps in-frame sequences only. Checked studies attribute under half of the gap to unresolved V genes and leave the rest unexplained. That table is the source of V, J and clone size, and D and trimming were worked out from the DNA. Within this sample are 75,000 to 100,000 clones, with about 86% of them counted one time only. Roughly 6.3% of the sample goes to the ten largest clones.

The receptor comes from an adult in good health. The sample here was peripheral blood, taken on day 0 of AZD1222 vaccination.

The CDR3 is CASSIGPTGLNYGYTF. The DNA reads as follows: TGTGCCAGTAGTATAGGCCCGACAGGGTTAAACTATGGCTACACCTTC. The sequence joins TRBV19 to TRBJ1-2, with 7 bases aligning to TRBD1. The germline V and J ends show losses of 1 base and 2 bases respectively, and no gene match explains 7 bases of the junction. The CDR3 goes from the cysteine to the phenylalanine over 16 residues. CDR3 DNA is the only sequence kept; it has 48 bases, read in frame from the first base. Sequences LNHDA (CDR1) and SQIVND (CDR2) are obtained from the germline V gene (reference sequence).